The clone carrying this TCR beta chain was detected only once. These data come from a study of blood T cell repertoires in COVID-19. Study information: PBMCs, B-cell-depleted T cells, or T cells provided the cDNA or gDNA that made up the material.

The CDR3 is made up of 13 amino acids. V shed 6 bases, J shed 8 bases, and the junction held 6 bases outside the gene matches. Germline V gene data show CDR1 as KGHDR and CDR2 as SFDVKD. Under the authors' procedure: Reference gene primers were amplified, and this amplification served to estimate nucleated cell counts. TCRdb's table, derived via immunoSEQ multiplex PCR, lists solely in-frame clones and lacks some. V, J and clone size reflect that table, while D and trimming were determined from the DNA. The table includes under 300,000 clones, 70% to 85% detected once. The clonotype was recovered from a woman over 75 with acute or convalescent COVID-19. This chain links TRBV24-1 with TRBJ2-1; the match to TRBD2 covers 7 bases. The sequenced sample was peripheral blood. DNA for the CDR3: TGTGCCACCAGTACGAGCGGGAAGTATGAGCAGTTCTTC. As protein: CATSTSGKYEQFF.